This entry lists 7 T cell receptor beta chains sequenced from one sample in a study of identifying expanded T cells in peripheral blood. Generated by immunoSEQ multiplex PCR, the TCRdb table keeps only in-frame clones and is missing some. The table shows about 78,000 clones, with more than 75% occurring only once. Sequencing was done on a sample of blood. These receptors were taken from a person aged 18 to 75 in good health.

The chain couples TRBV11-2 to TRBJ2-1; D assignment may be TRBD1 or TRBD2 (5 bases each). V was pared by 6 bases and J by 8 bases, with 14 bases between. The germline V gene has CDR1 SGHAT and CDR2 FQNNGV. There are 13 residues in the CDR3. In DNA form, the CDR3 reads TGTGCCAGCAGTGGGACCCACGCGGATGAGCAGTTCTTC. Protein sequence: CASSGTHADEQFF.

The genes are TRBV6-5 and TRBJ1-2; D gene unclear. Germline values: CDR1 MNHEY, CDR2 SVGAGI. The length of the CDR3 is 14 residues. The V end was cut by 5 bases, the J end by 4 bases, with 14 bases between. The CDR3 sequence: CASSPTRGGYGYTF. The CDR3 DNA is TGTGCCAGCAGTCCAACTCGGGGAGGCTATGGCTACACCTTC.

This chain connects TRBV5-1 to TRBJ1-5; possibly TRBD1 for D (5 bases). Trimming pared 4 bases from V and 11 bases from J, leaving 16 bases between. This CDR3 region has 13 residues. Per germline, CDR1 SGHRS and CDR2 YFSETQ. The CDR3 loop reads CASSPLGATAQHF. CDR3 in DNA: TGCGCCAGCAGCCCCCTCGGGGCCACAGCCCAGCATTTT.

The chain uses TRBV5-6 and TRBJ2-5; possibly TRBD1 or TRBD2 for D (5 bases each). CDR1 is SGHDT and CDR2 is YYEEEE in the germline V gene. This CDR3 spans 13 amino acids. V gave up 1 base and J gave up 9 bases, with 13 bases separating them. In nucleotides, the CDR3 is TGTGCCAGCAGCTTGTGGGGGACGTGGGCCCAGTACTTC. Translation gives CASSLWGTWAQYF. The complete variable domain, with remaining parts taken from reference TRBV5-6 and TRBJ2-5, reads DAGVTQSPTHLIKTRGQQVTLRCSPKSGHDTVSWYQQALGQGPQFIFQYYEEEERQRGNFPDRFSGHQFPNYSSELNVNALLLGDSALYLCASSLWGTWAQYFGPGTRLLVL.

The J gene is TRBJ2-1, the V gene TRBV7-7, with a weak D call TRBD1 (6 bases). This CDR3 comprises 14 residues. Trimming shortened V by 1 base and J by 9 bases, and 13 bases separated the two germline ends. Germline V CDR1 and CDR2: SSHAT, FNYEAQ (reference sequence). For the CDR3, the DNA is TGTGCCAGCAGCTTAGACCTGGGGGCAAGTGAGCAGTTCTTC. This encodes CASSLDLGASEQFF.

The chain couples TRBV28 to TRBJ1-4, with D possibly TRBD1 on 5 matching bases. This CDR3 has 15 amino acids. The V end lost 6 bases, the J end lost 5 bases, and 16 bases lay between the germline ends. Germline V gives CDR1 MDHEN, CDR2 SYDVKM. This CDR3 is CASRIPGDRNEKLFF. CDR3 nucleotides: TGTGCCAGCAGAATTCCGGGGGATCGGAATGAAAAACTGTTTTTT.

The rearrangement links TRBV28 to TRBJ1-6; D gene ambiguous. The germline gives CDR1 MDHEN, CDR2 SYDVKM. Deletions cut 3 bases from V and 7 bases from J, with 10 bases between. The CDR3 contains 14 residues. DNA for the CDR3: TGTGCCAGCAGTTTCTCGCCCAGAAATTCACCCCTCCACTTT. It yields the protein CASSFSPRNSPLHF.